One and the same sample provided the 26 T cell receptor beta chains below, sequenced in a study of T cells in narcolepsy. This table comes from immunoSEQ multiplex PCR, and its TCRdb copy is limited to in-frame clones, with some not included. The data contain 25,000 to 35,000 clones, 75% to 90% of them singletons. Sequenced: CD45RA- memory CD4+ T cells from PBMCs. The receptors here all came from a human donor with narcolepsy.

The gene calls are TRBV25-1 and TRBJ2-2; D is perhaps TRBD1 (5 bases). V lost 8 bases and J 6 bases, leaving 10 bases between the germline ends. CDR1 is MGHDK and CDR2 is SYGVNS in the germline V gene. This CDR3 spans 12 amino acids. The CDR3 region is CASAPGPGELFF. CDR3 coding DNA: TGTGCCAGCGCCCCAGGGCCCGGGGAGCTGTTTTTT.

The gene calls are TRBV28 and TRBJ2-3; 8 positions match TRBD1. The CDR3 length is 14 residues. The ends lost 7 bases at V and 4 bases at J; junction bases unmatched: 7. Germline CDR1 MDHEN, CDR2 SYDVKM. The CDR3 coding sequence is TGTGCCAGCACAAGACAGGGGTCGTCAGATACGCAGTATTTT. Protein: CASTRQGSSDTQYF.

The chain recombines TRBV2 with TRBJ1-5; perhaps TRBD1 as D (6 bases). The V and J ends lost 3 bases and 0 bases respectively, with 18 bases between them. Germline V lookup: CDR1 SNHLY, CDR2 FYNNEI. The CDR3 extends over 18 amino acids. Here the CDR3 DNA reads TGTGCCAGCAGTGATGGCACAGGGAGGCATGGTAGCAATCAGCCCCAGCATTTT. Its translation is CASSDGTGRHGSNQPQHF.

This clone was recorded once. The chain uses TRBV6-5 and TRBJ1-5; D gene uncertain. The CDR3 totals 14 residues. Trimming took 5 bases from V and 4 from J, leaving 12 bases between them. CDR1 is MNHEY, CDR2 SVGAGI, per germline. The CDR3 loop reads CASSPRGPNQPQHF. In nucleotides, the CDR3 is TGTGCCAGCAGTCCCCGAGGGCCTAATCAGCCCCAGCATTTT.

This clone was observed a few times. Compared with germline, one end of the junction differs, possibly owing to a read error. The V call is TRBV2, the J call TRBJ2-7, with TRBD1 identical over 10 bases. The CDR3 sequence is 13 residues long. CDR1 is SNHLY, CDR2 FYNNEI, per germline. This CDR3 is CVSGGTGVYEQYF. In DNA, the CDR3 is TGTGTCAGCGGTGGGACAGGGGTCTACGAGCAGTACTTC.

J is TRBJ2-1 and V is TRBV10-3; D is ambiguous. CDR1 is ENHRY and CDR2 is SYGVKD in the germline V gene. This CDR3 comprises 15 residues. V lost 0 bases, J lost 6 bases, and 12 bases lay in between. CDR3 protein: CAISESPERFNEQFF. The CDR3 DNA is TGTGCCATCAGTGAGTCGCCCGAACGTTTCAATGAGCAGTTCTTC.

CDR3 sequence: CASSLEIAGGTNTGELFF. CDR3 bases: TGTGCCAGCAGCTTGGAGATAGCGGGGGGGACGAACACCGGGGAGCTGTTTTTT. J is TRBJ2-2 and V is TRBV5-4; TRBD2 matches 11 bases. Germline V CDR1 and CDR2: SGHNT, YYREEE (reference sequence). CDR3 length: 18 amino acids. V gave up 0 bases and J gave up 0 bases; unmatched junction bases: 4.

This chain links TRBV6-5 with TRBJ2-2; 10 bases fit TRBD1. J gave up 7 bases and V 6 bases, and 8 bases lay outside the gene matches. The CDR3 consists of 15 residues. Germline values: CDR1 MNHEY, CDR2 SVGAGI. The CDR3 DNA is TGTGCCAGCAGACCTGACAGGGGGCGGGTCGGGGAGCTGTTTTTT. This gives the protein CASRPDRGRVGELFF.

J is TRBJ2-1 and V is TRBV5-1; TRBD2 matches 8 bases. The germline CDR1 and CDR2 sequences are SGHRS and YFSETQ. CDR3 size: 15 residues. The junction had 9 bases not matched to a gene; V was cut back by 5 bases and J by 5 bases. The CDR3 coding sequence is TGCGCCAGCAGTCCTTCAGCGGGAGAGAACAATGAGCAGTTCTTC. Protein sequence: CASSPSAGENNEQFF.

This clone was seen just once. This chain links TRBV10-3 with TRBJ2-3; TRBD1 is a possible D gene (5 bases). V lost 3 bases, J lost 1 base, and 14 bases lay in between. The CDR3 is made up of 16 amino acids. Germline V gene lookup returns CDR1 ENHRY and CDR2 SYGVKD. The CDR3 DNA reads TGTGCCATCAGTGACCCCCGACAGAAGGGCACAGATACGCAGTATTTT. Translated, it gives CAISDPRQKGTDTQYF.

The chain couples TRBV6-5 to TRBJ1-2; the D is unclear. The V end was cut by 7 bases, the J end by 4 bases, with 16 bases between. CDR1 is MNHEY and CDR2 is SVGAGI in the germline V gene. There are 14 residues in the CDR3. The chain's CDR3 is CASTRTGSPYGYTF. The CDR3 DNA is TGTGCCAGCACAAGGACGGGGTCGCCCTATGGCTACACCTTC.

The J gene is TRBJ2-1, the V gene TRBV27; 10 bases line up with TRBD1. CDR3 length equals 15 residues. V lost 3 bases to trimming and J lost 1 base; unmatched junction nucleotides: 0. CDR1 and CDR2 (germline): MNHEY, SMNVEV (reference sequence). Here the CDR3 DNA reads TGTGCCAGCAGTTTGGACAGGGGGTCCTACAATGAGCAGTTCTTC. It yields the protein CASSLDRGSYNEQFF.

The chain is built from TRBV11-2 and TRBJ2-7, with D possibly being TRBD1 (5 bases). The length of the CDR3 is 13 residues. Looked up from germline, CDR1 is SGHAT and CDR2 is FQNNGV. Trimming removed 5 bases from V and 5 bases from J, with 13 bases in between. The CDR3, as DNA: TGTGCCAGCAGCCTAGGGGTTCTCAACGAGCAGTACTTC. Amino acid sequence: CASSLGVLNEQYF.

The CDR3 nucleotides are TGTGCCAGCAGGAAAAGAACAGGGGCGCTAGACGAAAAACTGTTTTTT. Protein sequence: CASRKRTGALDEKLFF. This rearrangement joins TRBV2 to TRBJ1-4; the match to TRBD1 covers 7 bases. Unmatched junction bases numbered 15, after V lost 6 bases and J lost 8 bases. Germline CDR1 and CDR2: SNHLY and FYNNEI. The CDR3 has 16 amino acids.

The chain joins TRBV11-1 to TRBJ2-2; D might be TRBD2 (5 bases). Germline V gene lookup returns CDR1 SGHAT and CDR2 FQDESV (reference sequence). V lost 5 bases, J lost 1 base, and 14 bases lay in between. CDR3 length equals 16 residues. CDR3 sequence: CASSNSFSGNTGELFF. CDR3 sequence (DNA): TGTGCCAGCAGCAACTCTTTCAGCGGGAACACCGGGGAGCTGTTTTTT.

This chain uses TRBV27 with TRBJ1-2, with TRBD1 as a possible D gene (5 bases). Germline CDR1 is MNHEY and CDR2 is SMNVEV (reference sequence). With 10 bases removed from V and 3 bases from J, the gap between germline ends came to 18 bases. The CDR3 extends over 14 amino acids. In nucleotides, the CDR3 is TGTGCCATCGGGCGCCCGGGGGGGGACTATGGCTACACCTTC. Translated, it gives CAIGRPGGDYGYTF.

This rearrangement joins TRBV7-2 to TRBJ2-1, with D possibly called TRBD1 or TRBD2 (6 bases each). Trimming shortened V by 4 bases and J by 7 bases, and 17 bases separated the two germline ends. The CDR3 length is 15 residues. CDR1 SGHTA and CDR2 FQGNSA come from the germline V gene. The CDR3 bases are TGTGCCAGCAGCTCGGGGGCCCGACTAGTGAATGAGCAGTTCTTC. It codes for CASSSGARLVNEQFF.

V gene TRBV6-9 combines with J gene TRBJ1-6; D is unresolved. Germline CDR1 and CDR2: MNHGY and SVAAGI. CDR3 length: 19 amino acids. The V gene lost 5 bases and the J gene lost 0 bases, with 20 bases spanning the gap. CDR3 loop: CASSISAQESCSYNSPLHF. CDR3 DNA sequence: TGTGCCAGCAGTATCTCGGCCCAGGAGAGCTGCTCCTATAATTCACCCCTCCACTTT.

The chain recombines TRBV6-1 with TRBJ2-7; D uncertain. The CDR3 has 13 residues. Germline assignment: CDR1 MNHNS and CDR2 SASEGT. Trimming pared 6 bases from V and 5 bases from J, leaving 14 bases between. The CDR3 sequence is CASSPNPWDEQYF. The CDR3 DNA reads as TGTGCCAGCAGCCCCAACCCCTGGGACGAGCAGTACTTC.

CDR3 amino acids: CASSLEGTGTGELFF. The CDR3 nucleotides are TGTGCCAGCAGCTTAGAAGGGACAGGCACCGGGGAGCTGTTTTTT. The chain couples TRBV11-2 to TRBJ2-2, with TRBD1 matching 8 bases. Germline trimming cut 0 bases from V and 4 bases from J; bases unmatched to any gene: 1. Germline CDR1 reads SGHAT; CDR2 reads FQNNGV. The CDR3 is 15 amino acids.

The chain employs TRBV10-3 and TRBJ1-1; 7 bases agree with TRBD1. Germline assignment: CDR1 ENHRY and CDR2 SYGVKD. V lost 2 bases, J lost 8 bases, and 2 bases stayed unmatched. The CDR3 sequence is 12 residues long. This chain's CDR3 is CAISEPTGEAFF. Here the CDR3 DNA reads TGTGCCATCAGTGAGCCGACAGGGGAAGCTTTCTTT.

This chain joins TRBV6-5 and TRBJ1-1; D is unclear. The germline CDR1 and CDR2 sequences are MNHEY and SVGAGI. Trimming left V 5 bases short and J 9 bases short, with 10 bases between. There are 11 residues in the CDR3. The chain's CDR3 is CASSRRGQAFF. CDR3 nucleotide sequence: TGTGCCAGCAGTAGACGAGGTCAAGCTTTCTTT.

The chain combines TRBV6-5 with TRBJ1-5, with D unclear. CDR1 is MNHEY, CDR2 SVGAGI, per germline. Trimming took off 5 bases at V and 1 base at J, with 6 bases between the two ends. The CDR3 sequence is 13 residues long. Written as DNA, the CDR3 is TGTGCCAGCAGTGCGGCCAGCAATCAGCCCCAGCATTTT. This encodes CASSAASNQPQHF.

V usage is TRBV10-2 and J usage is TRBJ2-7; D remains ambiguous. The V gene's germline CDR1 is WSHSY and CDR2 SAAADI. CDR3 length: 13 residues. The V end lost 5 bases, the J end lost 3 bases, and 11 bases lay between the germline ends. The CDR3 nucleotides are TGCGCCAGCAGTCAGAATCAAAACTACGAGCAGTACTTC. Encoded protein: CASSQNQNYEQYF.

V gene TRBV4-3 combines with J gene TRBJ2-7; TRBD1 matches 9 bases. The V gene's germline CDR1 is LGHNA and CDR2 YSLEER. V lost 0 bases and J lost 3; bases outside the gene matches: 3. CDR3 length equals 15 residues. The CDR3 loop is CASSQDWTGDYEQYF. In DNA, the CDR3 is TGCGCCAGCAGCCAAGATTGGACAGGGGACTACGAGCAGTACTTC.

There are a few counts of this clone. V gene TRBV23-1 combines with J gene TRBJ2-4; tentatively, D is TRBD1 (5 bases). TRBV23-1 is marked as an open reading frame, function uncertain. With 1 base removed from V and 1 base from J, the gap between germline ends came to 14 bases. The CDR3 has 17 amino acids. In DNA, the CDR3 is TGCGCCAGCAGTCAATGGCAGGGCGGAAGCGCCAAAAACATTCAGTACTTC. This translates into CASSQWQGGSAKNIQYF.